This T cell receptor (beta chain) was obtained from a study of response to subunit inactivated influenza vaccine. CDR1 is DFQATT and CDR2 is SNEGSKA in the germline V gene (reference sequence). CDR3 length: 15 residues. V was pared by 6 bases and J by 3 bases, with 19 bases between. This clonotype has a count of ten or more. Each CDR3 protein is one row after TCRdb ran MiXCR on the RT-PCR reads. The sample shows 400,000 to 650,000 distinct CDR3 sequences, approximately 7.2% of them seen only once. The chain carries TRBV20-1 and TRBJ2-3, with a possible D match to TRBD1 (6 bases). The receptor's source is a man aged 45 to 75 who received an inactivated influenza vaccine. The starting material was PBMCs from blood, obtained around 25 months after vaccination. The CDR3 is CSAMGHPTVTDTQYF. The CDR3 DNA sequence: TGCAGTGCGATGGGACATCCAACGGTTACAGATACGCAGTATTTT.